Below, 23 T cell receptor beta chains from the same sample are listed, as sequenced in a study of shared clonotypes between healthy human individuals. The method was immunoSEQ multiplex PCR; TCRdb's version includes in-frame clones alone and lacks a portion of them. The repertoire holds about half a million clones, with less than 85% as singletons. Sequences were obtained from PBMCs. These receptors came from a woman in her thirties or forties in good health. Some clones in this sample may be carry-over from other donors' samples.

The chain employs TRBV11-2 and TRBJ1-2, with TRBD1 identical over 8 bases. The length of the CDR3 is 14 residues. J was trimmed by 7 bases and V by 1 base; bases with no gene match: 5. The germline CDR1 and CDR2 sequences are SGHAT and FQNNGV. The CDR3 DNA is TGTGCCAGCAGCTTAGCCTGGGACAGGCTTGGCTACACCTTC. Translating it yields CASSLAWDRLGYTF.

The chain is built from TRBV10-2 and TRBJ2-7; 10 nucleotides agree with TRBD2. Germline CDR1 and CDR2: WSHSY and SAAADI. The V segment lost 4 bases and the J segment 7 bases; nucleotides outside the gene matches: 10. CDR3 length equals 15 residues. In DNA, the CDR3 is TGCGCCAGCAGTGCCTTTCTAGCGGGAGTCGGAGAGCAGTACTTC. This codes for CASSAFLAGVGEQYF.

The chain's CDR3 is CASSEWKAGGLDTQYF. The CDR3 DNA follows: TGCGCCAGCAGTGAGTGGAAGGCGGGAGGGCTTGATACGCAGTATTTT. The chain joins TRBV10-2 to TRBJ2-3, with 9 bases lining up with TRBD2. Germline CDR1 is WSHSY and CDR2 is SAAADI. Losses at the gene ends were 1 base for V and 6 bases for J; bases not matched to a gene: 8. This CDR3 region has 16 residues.

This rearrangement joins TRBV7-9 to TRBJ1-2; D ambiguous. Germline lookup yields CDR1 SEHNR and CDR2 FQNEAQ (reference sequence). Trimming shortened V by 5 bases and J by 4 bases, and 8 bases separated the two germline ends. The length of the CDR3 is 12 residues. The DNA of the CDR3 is TGTGCCAGCAGCACCAACAGCTATGGCTACACCTTC. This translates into CASSTNSYGYTF.

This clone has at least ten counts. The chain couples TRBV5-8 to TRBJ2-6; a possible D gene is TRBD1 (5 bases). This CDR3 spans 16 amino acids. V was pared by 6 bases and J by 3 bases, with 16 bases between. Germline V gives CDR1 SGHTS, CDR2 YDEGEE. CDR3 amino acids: CASIQAWGFGANVLTF. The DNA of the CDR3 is TGTGCCAGCATCCAGGCCTGGGGCTTTGGGGCCAACGTCCTGACTTTC.

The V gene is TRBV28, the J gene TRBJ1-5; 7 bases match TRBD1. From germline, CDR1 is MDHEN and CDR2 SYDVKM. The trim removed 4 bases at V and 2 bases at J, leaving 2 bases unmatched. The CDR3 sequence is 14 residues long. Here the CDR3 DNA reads TGTGCCAGCAGTTACGGACAGGGCAATCAGCCCCAGCATTTT. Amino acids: CASSYGQGNQPQHF.

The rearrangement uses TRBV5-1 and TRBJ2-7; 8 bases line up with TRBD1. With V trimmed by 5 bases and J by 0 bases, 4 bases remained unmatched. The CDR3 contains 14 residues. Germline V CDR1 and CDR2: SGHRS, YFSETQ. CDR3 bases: TGCGCCAGCAGTCGACAGGGGTACTCCTACGAGCAGTACTTC. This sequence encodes CASSRQGYSYEQYF.

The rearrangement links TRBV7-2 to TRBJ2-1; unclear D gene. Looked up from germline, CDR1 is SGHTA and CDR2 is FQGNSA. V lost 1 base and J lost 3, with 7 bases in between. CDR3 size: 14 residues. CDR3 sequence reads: CASSLDFHYNEQFF. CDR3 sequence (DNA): TGTGCCAGCAGCTTAGACTTCCACTACAATGAGCAGTTCTTC.

This CDR3 is CASTTLNSYEQYF. In DNA, the CDR3 is TGCGCCAGCACCACCCTAAATTCCTACGAGCAGTACTTC. The rearrangement links TRBV10-2 to TRBJ2-7, with D hard to call. Trimming took 7 bases from V and 1 from J, leaving 11 bases between them. CDR1 and CDR2 from the germline V gene are WSHSY and SAAADI. The CDR3 is made up of 13 amino acids.

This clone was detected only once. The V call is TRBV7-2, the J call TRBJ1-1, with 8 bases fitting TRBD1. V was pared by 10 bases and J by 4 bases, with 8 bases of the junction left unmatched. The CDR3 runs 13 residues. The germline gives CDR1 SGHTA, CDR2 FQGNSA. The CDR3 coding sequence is TGTGCCACTGCCGGGCAGGGGGCCACTGAAGCTTTCTTT. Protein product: CATAGQGATEAFF. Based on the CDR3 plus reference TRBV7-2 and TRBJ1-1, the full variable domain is GAGVSQSPSNKVTEKGKDVELRCDPISGHTALYWYRQSLGQGLEFLIYFQGNSAPDKSGLPSDRFSAERTGGSVSTLTIQRTQQEDSAVYLCATAGQGATEAFFGQGTRLTVV.

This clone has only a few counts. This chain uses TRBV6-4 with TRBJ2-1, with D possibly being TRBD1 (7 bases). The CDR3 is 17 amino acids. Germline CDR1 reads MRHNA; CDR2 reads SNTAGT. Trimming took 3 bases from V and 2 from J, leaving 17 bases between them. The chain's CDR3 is CASSEIWGGTAYNEQFF. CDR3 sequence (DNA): TGTGCCAGCAGTGAAATTTGGGGCGGGACAGCCTACAATGAGCAGTTCTTC.

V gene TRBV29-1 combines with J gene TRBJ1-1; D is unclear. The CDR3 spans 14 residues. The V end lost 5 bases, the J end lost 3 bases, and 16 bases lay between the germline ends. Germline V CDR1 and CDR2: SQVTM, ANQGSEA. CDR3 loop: CSVQAGGRDTEAFF. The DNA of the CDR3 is TGCAGCGTTCAGGCAGGTGGGAGGGACACTGAAGCTTTCTTT.

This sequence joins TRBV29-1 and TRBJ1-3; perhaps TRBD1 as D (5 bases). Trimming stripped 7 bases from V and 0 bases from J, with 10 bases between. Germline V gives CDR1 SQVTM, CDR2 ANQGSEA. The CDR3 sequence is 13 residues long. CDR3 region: CSAPGDSGNTIYF. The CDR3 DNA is TGCAGCGCGCCGGGGGACTCTGGAAACACCATATATTTT. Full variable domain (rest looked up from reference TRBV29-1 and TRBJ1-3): SAVISQKPSRDICQRGTSLTIQCQVDSQVTMMFWYRQQPGQSLTLIATANQGSEATYESGFVIDKFPISRPNLTFSTLTVSNMSPEDSSIYLCSAPGDSGNTIYFGEGSWLTVV.

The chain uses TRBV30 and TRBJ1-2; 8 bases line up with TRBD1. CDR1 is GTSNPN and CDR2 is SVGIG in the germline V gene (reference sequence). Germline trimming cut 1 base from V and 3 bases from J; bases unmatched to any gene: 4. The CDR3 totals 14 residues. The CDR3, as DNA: TGTGCCTGGAGTGCGGACAGGGCAGACTATGGCTACACCTTC. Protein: CAWSADRADYGYTF. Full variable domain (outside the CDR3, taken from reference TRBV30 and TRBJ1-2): SQTIHQWPATLVQPVGSPLSLECTVEGTSNPNLYWYRQAAGRGLQLLFYSVGIGQISSEVPQNLSASRPQDRQFILSSKKLLLSDSGFYLCAWSADRADYGYTFGSGTRLTVV.

CDR3 in amino acids: CASSSQRDTGELFF. The CDR3 DNA sequence: TGTGCCAGCAGTTCCCAGCGGGACACCGGGGAGCTGTTTTTT. This chain joins TRBV2 and TRBJ2-2; perhaps TRBD2 as D (6 bases). Germline CDR1 and CDR2: SNHLY and FYNNEI. Trimming took off 5 bases at V and 3 bases at J, with 10 bases between the two ends. The CDR3 has 14 residues.

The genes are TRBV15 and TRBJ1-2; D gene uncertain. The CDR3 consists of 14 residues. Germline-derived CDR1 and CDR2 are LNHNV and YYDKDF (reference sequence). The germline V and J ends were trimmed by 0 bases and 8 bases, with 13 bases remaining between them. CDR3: CATSRDVATPGYTF. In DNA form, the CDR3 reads TGTGCCACCAGCAGAGATGTCGCAACACCGGGCTACACCTTC.

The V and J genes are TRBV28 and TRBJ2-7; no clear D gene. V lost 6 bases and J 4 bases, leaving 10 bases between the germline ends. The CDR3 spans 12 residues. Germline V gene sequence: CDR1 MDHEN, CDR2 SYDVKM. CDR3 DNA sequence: TGTGCCAGCAGGTACGTTGGGTACGAGCAGTACTTC. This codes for CASRYVGYEQYF.

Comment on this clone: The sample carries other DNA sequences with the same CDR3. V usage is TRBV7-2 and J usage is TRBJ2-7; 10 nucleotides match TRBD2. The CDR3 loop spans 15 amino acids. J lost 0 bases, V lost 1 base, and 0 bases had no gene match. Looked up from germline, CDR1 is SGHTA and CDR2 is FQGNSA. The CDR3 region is CASSLVAGGSYEQYF. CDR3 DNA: TGTGCCAGCAGCTTAGTAGCGGGAGGCTCCTACGAGCAGTACTTC. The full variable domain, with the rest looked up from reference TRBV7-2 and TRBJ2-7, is GAGVSQSPSNKVTEKGKDVELRCDPISGHTALYWYRQSLGQGLEFLIYFQGNSAPDKSGLPSDRFSAERTGGSVSTLTIQRTQQEDSAVYLCASSLVAGGSYEQYFGPGTRLTVT.

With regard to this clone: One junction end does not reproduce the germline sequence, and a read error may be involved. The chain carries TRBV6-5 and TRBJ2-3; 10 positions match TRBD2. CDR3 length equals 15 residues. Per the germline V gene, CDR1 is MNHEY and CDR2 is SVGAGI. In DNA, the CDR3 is TGTGCCGGCAGTTACTCCAGCGGGAGGGCCGGTACGCAGTATTTT. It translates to CAGSYSSGRAGTQYF.

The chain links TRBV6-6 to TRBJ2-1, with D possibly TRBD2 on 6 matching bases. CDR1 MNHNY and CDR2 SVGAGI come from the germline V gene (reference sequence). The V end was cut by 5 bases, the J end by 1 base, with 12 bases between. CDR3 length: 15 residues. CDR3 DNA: TGTGCCAGCAGTGAGGAGGGCCGATCCTACAATGAGCAGTTCTTC. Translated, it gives CASSEEGRSYNEQFF.

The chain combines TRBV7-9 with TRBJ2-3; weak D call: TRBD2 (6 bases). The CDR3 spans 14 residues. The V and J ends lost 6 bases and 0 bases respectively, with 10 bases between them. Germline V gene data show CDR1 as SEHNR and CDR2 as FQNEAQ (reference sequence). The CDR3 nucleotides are TGTGCCAGCAGAGCTAGCGCCAGCACAGATACGCAGTATTTT. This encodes CASRASASTDTQYF.

Here the CDR3 DNA reads TGTGCCAGCAGCTTAGGGGGTCTTGTGGAGTACTTC. Protein product: CASSLGGLVEYF. The chain recombines TRBV7-9 with TRBJ2-7; D ambiguous. Trimming removed 1 base from V and 11 bases from J, with 12 bases in between. CDR1 and CDR2 from the germline V gene are SEHNR and FQNEAQ (reference sequence). There are 12 residues in the CDR3.

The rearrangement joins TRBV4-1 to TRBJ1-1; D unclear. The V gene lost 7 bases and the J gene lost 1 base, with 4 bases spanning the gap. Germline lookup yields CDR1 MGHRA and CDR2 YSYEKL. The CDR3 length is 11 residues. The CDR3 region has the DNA TGCGCCAGCAAGGGGAACACTGAAGCTTTCTTT. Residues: CASKGNTEAFF.